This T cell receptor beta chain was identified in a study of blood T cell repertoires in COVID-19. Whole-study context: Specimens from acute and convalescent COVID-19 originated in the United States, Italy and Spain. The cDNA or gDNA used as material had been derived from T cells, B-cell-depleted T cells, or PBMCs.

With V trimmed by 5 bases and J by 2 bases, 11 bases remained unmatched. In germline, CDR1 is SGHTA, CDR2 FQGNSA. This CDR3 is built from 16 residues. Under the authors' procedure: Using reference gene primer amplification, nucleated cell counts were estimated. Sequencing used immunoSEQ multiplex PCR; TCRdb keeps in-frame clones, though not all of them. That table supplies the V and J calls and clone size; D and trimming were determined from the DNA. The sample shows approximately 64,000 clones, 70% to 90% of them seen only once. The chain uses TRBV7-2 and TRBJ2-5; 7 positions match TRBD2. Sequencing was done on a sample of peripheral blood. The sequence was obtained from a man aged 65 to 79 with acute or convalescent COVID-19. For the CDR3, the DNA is TGTGCCAGCAGCCCCCCCCCTGGGGGGGGGCAAGAGACCCAGTACTTC. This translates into CASSPPPGGGQETQYF.